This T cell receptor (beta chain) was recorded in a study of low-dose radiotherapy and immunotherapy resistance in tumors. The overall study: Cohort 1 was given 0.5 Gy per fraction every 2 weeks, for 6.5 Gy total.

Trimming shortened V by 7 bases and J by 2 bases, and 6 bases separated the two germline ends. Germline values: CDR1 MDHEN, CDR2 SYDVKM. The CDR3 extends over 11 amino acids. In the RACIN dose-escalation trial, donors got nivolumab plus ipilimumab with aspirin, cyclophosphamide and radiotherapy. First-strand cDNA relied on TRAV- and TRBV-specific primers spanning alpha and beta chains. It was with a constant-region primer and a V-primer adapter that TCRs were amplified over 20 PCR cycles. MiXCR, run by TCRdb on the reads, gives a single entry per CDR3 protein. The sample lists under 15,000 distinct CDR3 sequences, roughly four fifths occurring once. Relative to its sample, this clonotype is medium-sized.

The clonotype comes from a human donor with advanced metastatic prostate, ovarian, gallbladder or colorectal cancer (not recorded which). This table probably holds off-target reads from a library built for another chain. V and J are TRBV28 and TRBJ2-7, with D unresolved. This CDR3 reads CASTTTYEQYF. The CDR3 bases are TGTGCCAGCACCACGACCTACGAGCAGTACTTC. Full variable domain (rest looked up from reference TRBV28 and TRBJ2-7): DVKVTQSSRYLVKRTGEKVFLECVQDMDHENMFWYRQDPGLGLRLIYFSYDVKMKEKGDIPEGYSVSREKKERFSLILESASTNQTSMYLCASTTTYEQYFGPGTRLTVT.